This T cell receptor beta chain was retrieved from a study of blood T cell repertoires in COVID-19. Study overall: Sources were T cells, B-cell-depleted T cells, or PBMCs; the material itself was cDNA or gDNA.

This CDR3 is built from 16 residues. CDR1 SGHRS and CDR2 YFSETQ come from the germline V gene. The V segment lost 4 bases and the J segment 2 bases; nucleotides outside the gene matches: 6. Some clones are missing from TCRdb's copy, which holds only in-frame ones; the method was immunoSEQ multiplex PCR. The sample holds just under 350,000 clones; 65% to 85% are singletons and the top ten take 2.5% to 3%. This chain joins TRBV5-1 and TRBJ2-3; 11 bases line up with TRBD2. This TCR came from a young man with active or convalescent COVID-19. Specimen: peripheral blood. For the CDR3, the DNA is TGCGCCAGCAGCCTAACTAGCGGGGGCTTCACAGATACGCAGTATTTT. Encoded protein: CASSLTSGGFTDTQYF.